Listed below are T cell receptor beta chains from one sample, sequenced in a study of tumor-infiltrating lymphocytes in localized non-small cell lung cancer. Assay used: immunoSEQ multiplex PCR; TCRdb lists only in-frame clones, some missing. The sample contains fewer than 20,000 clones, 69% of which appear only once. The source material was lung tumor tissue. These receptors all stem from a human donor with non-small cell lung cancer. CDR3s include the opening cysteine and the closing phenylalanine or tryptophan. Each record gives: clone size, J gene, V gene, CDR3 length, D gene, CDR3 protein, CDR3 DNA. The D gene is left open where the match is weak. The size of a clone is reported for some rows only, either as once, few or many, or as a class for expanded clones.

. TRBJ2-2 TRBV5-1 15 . CASSASTTNTGELFF TGCGCCAGCAGCGCGTCGACAACGAACACCGGGGAGCTGTTTTTT
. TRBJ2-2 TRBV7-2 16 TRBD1 CASSLGGQANTGELFF TGTGCCAGCAGCTTAGGGGGACAGGCGAACACCGGGGAGCTGTTTTTT
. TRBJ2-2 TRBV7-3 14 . CASSPGSNTGELFF TGTGCCAGCAGCCCCGGGAGCAACACCGGGGAGCTGTTTTTT
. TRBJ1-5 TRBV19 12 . CASRDNNQPQHF TGTGCCAGCCGGGACAACAATCAGCCCCAGCATTTT
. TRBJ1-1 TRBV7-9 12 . CASSHHSAEAFF TGTGCCAGCAGTCACCACTCGGCTGAAGCTTTCTTT
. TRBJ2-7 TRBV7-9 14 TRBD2 CASSLSRGGDEQYF TGTGCCAGCAGCTTATCGCGGGGGGGCGACGAGCAGTACTTC
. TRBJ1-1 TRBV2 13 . CASWNGVITEAFF TGTGCCAGTTGGAACGGGGTGATTACTGAAGCTTTCTTT
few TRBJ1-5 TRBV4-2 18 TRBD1 CASSQDTAGGTGNQPQHF TGTGCCAGCAGCCAAGATACCGCCGGGGGGACAGGGAATCAGCCCCAGCATTTT
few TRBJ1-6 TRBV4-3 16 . CASSQELGRGNSPLHF TGCGCCAGCAGCCAAGAGTTGGGGCGAGGTAATTCACCCCTCCACTTT
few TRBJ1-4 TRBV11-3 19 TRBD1 CASSPRPTGQGATNEKLFF TGTGCCAGCAGCCCTCGACCTACGGGACAGGGGGCGACTAATGAAAAACTGTTTTTT
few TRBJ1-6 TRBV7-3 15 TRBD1 CASSLSTGVGSPLHF TGTGCCAGCAGCTTAAGCACAGGGGTGGGTTCACCCCTCCACTTT
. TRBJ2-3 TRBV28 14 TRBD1 CASSTGTGMEAQYF TGTGCCAGCAGTACCGGGACAGGGATGGAGGCGCAGTATTTT
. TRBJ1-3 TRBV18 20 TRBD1 CASSPSGTGFLTSSGNTIYF TGTGCCAGCTCACCTTCCGGGACAGGGTTTCTCACCTCCTCTGGAAACACCATATATTTT
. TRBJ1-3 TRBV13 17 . CASSLGWGGGSGNTIYF TGTGCCAGCAGCTTAGGCTGGGGTGGAGGCTCTGGAAACACCATATATTTT
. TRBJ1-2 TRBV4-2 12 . CASSVGRYGYTF TGTGCCAGCAGCGTCGGGCGCTATGGCTACACCTTC
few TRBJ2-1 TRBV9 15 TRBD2 CASSGGLALSWEQFF TGTGCCAGCAGCGGGGGACTAGCGCTATCATGGGAGCAGTTCTTC
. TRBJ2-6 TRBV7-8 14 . CASSSSSGANVLTF TGTGCCAGCAGCTCCTCTTCTGGGGCCAACGTCCTGACTTTC
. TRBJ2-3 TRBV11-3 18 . CASSLDQGGTNRADTQYF TGTGCCAGCAGCTTAGATCAGGGGGGGACCAACCGCGCAGATACGCAGTATTTT
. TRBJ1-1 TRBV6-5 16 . CASSYTGGGLYTEAFF TGTGCCAGCAGTTACACTGGGGGCGGGTTGTACACTGAAGCTTTCTTT
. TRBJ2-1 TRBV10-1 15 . CASSDPEERDNEQFF TGCGCCAGCAGTGACCCGGAGGAGCGGGACAATGAGCAGTTCTTC
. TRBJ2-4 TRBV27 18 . CASSLRPGRGEAKNIQYF TGTGCCAGCAGTTTAAGGCCAGGGCGAGGAGAAGCCAAAAACATTCAGTACTTC
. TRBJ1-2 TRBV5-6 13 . CASSPGTYYGYTF TGTGCCAGCAGCCCCGGGACTTACTATGGCTACACCTTC
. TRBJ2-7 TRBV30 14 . CAWSVKQGLYEQYF TGTGCCTGGAGTGTTAAACAGGGACTTTACGAGCAGTACTTC
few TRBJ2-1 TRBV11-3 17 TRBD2 CASSLGFSGRSSGEQFF TGTGCCAGCAGCTTAGGTTTTAGCGGGAGAAGTAGCGGTGAGCAGTTCTTC
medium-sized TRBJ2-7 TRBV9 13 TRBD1 CASTPRTGGEQYF TGTGCCAGCACCCCAAGGACAGGGGGCGAGCAGTACTTC
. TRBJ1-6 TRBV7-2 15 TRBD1 CASSFRQGDNSPLHF TGTGCCAGCAGCTTTAGACAGGGAGATAATTCACCCCTCCACTTT
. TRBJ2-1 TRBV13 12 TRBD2 CASSLPGGEQFF TGTGCCAGCAGCTTACCGGGAGGCGAGCAGTTCTTC
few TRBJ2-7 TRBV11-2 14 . CASSLVPSSYEQYF TGTGCCAGCAGCTTAGTTCCGAGTTCCTACGAGCAGTACTTC
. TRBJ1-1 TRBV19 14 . CASTPSRLNTEAFF TGTGCCAGTACCCCCAGCCGTTTGAACACTGAAGCTTTCTTT
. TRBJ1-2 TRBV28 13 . CASKAQGLDGYTF TGTGCCAGCAAGGCCCAGGGGCTCGATGGCTACACCTTC
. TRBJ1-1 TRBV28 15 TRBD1 CASSSGEGAGTEAFF TGTGCCAGCAGTTCCGGAGAGGGGGCGGGCACTGAAGCTTTCTTT
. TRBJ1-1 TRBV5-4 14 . CASSLTEMNTEAFF TGTGCCAGCAGCTTGACAGAGATGAACACTGAAGCTTTCTTT
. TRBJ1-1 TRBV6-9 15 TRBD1 CASSYTTGDDTEAFF TGTGCCAGCAGTTACACGACAGGGGATGACACTGAAGCTTTCTTT
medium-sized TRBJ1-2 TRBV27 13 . CASSFQQGGGYTF TGTGCCAGCAGTTTCCAACAGGGAGGGGGCTACACCTTC
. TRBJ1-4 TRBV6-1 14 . CASRRAGANEKLFF TGTGCCAGCAGGAGGGCAGGGGCTAATGAAAAACTGTTTTTT
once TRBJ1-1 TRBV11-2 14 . CASSLRGTNTEAFF TGTGCCAGCAGCCTCAGGGGTACGAACACTGAAGCTTTCTTT
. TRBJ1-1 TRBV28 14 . CASRRGGASTEAFF TGTGCCAGCAGGAGGGGGGGGGCGAGCACTGAAGCTTTCTTT
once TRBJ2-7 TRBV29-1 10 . CSVEGAEQYF TGCAGCGTTGAAGGGGCCGAGCAGTACTTC
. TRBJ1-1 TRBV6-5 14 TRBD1 CASSYDRGRTEAFF TGTGCCAGCAGTTACGACAGGGGGCGCACTGAAGCTTTCTTT
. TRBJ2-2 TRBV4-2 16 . CASSFRSGLLFGELFF TGTGCCAGCAGCTTTAGGTCTGGACTCCTCTTCGGGGAGCTGTTTTTT
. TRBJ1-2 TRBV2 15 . CASSTQEAGLYGYTF TGTGCCAGCAGTACCCAGGAGGCAGGTCTCTATGGCTACACCTTC
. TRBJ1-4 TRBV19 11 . CASSISEKLFF TGTGCCAGTAGTATCAGCGAAAAACTGTTTTTT
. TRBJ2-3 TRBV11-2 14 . CASRGFTDTDTQYF TGTGCCAGCAGGGGGTTCACAGACACAGATACGCAGTATTTT
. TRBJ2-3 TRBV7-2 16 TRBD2 CASSPVAGGGTDTQYF TGTGCCAGCAGCCCCGTAGCGGGGGGAGGCACAGATACGCAGTATTTT
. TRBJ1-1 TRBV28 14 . CASSWTGSAAEAFF TGTGCCAGCAGTTGGACTGGGAGTGCGGCTGAAGCTTTCTTT
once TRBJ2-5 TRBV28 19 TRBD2 CASSTTGLAEGGLQETQYF TGTGCCAGCAGTACCACGGGACTAGCGGAAGGAGGGCTCCAAGAGACCCAGTACTTC
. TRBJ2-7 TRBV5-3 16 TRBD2 CARSPHLAGYSYEQYF TGTGCCAGAAGCCCTCACCTAGCGGGGTACTCCTACGAGCAGTACTTC